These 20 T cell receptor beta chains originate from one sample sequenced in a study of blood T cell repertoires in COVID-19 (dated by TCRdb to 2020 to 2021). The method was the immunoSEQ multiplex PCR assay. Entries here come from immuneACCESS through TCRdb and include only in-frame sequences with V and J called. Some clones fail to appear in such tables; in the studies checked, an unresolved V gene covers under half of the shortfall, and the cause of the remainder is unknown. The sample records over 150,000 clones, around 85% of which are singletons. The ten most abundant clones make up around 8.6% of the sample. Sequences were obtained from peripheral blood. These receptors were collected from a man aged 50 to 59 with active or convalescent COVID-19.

The CDR3 loop reads CASSPTRTIRGNTIYF. The CDR3 bases are TGTGCCAGCAGCCCAACCCGGACCATAAGAGGGAACACCATATATTTT. The V and J genes are TRBV3-1 (or the pseudogene TRBV3-2) and TRBJ1-3; D unresolved. CDR3 length equals 16 residues. Trimming pared 4 bases from V and 7 bases from J, leaving 20 bases between. Germline values: CDR1 LGHDT, CDR2 YNNKEL (reference sequence).

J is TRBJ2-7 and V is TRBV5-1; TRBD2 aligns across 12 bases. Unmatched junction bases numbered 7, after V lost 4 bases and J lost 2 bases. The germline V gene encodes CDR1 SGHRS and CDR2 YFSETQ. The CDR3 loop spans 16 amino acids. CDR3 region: CASSKGTSGLAYEQYF. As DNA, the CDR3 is TGCGCCAGCAGCAAGGGGACTAGCGGGTTGGCCTACGAGCAGTACTTC.

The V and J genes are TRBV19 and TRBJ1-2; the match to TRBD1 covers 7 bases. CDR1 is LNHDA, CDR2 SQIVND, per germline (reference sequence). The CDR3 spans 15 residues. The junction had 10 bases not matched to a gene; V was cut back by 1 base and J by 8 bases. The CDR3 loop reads CASSIGVRGRGGYTF. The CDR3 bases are TGTGCCAGTAGTATAGGTGTTAGGGGGCGAGGCGGCTACACCTTC.

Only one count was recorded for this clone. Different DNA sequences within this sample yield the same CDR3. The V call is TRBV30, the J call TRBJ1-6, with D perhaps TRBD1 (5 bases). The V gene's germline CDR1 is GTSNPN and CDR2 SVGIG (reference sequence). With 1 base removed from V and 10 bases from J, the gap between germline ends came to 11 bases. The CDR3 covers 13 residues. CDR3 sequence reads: CAWSGQGGSPLHF. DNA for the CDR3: TGTGCCTGGAGTGGCCAGGGAGGCTCACCCCTCCACTTT.

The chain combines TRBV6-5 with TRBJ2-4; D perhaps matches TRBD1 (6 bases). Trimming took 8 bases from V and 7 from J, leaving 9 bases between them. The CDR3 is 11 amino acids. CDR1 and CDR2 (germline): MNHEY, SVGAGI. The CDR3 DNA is TGTGCCAGCCGTACAGGGAACATTCAGTACTTC. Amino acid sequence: CASRTGNIQYF.

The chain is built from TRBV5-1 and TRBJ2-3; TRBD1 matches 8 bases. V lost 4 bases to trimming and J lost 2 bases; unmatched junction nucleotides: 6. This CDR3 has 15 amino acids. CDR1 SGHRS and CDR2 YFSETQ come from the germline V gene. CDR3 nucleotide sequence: TGCGCCAGCAGCACGGGACAGGACATCACAGATACGCAGTATTTT. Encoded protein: CASSTGQDITDTQYF. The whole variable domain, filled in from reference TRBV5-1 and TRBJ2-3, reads KAGVTQTPRYLIKTRGQQVTLSCSPISGHRSVSWYQQTPGQGLQFLFEYFSETQRNKGNFPGRFSGRQFSNSRSEMNVSTLELGDSALYLCASSTGQDITDTQYFGPGTRLTVL.

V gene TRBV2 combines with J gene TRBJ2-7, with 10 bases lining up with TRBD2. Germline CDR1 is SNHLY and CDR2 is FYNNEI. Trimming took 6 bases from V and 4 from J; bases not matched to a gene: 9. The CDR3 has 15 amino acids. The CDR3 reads CASSATGTSAYEQYF. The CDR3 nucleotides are TGTGCCAGCAGCGCAACCGGGACTAGCGCGTACGAGCAGTACTTC.

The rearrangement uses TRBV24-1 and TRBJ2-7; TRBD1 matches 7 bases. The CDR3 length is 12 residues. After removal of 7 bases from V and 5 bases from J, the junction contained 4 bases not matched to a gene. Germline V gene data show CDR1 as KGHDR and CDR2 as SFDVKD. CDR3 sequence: CATRDRVHEQYF. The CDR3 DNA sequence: TGTGCCACCAGAGACAGGGTCCACGAGCAGTACTTC.

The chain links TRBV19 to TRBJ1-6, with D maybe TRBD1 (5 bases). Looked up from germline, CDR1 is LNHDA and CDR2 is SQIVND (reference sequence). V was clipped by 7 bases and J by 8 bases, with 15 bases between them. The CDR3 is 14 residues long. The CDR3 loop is CASNLDTKHSPLHF. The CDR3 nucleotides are TGTGCCAGTAATCTGGACACAAAGCATTCACCCCTCCACTTT.

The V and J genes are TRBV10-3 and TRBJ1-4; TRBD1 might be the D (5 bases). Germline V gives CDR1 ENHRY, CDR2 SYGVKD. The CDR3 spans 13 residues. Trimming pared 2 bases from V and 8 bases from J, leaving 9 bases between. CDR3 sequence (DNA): TGTGCCATCAGTGAGAGGGAGGGGGAAAAACTGTTTTTT. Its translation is CAISEREGEKLFF.

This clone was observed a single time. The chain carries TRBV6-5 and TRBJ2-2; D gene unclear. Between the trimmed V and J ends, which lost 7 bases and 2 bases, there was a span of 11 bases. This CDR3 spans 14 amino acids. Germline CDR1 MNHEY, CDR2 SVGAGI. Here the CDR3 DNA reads TGTGCCAGCACCCTACTGGTAAACACCGGGGAGCTGTTTTTT. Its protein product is CASTLLVNTGELFF.

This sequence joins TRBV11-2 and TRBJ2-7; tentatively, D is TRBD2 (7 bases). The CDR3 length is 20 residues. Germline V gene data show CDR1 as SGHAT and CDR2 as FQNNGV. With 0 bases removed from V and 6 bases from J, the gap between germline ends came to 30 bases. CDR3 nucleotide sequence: TGTGCCAGCAGCTTAGATCGTTTCCAGGGAAAAAGAAGGGGGGGCTTCGAGCAGTACTTC. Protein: CASSLDRFQGKRRGGFEQYF.

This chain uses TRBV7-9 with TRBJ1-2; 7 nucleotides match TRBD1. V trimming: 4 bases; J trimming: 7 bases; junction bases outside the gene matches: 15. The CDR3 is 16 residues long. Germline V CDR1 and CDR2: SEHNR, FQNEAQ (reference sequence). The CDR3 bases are TGTGCCAGCAGCTCACCCGGAGCAGGGGGAGGTTCTGGCTACACCTTC. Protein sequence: CASSSPGAGGGSGYTF.

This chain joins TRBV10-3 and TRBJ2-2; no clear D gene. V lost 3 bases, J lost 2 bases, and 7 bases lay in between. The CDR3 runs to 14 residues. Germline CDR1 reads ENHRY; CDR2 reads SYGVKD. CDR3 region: CAISEVTNTGELFF. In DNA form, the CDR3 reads TGTGCCATCAGTGAAGTGACAAACACCGGGGAGCTGTTTTTT.

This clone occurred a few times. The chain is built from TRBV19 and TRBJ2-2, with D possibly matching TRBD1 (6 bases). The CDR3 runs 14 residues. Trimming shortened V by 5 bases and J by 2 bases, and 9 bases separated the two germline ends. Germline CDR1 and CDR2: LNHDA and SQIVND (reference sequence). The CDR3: CASSGGLNTGELFF. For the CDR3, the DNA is TGTGCCAGTAGTGGGGGCCTAAACACCGGGGAGCTGTTTTTT.

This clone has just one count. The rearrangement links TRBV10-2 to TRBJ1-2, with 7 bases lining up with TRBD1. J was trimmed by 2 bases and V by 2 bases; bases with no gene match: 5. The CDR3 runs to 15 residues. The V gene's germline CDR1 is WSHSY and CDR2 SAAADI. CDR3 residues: CASSEEQGLNYGYTF. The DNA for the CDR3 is TGCGCCAGCAGTGAGGAACAGGGGTTGAACTATGGCTACACCTTC.

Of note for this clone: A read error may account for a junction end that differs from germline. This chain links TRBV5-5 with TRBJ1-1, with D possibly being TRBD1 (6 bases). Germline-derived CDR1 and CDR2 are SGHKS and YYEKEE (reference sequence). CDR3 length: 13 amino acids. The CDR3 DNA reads TGTGCCAGCAGGTTGGACAGGAACACTGAAGCTTTCTTT. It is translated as CASRLDRNTEAFF.

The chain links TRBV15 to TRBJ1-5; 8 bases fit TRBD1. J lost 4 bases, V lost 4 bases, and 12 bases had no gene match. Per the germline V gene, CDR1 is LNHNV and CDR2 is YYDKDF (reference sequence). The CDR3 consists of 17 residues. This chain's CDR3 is CATSMDRAFPFNQPQHF. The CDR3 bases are TGTGCCACCAGCATGGACAGGGCCTTTCCCTTTAATCAGCCCCAGCATTTT.

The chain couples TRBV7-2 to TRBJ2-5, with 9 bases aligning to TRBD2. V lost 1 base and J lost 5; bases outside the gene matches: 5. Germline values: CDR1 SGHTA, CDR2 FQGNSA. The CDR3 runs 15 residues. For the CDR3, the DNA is TGTGCCAGCAGCTTAGAGGCGGGGGGGCCCGAGACCCAGTACTTC. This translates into CASSLEAGGPETQYF.

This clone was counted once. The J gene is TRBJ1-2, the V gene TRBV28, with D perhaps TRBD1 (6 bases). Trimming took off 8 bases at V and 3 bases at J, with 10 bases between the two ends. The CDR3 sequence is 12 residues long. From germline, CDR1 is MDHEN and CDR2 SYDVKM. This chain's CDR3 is CASVGTHYGYTF. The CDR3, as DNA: TGTGCCAGCGTTGGGACACACTATGGCTACACCTTC.